These 21 T cell receptor beta chains were sequenced from one sample in a study of T cell responses to AZD1222 COVID-19 vaccine. Sequencing used immunoSEQ multiplex PCR; TCRdb keeps in-frame clones, though not all of them. The table includes 79,000 or so clones, roughly 89% detected once. Sequences were derived from peripheral blood, sampled 28 days after the second AZD1222 dose. The receptor source for this set is an adult who received the AZD1222 COVID-19 vaccine.

The count of this clone is one. The rearrangement joins TRBV6-1 to TRBJ2-4; a possible D gene is TRBD1 (7 bases). The germline V gene has CDR1 MNHNS and CDR2 SASEGT. With 0 bases removed from V and 4 bases from J, the gap between germline ends came to 16 bases. This CDR3 is 17 amino acids long. The CDR3 sequence is CASSEAPWAGGKNIQYF. The CDR3 coding sequence is TGTGCCAGCAGTGAAGCGCCGTGGGCAGGGGGGAAAAACATTCAGTACTTC.

The chain recombines TRBV14 with TRBJ2-7, with D tentatively TRBD2 (6 bases). CDR3 length equals 12 residues. The V gene's germline CDR1 is SGHDN and CDR2 FVKESK. The V gene lost 2 bases and the J gene lost 5 bases, with 7 bases spanning the gap. The CDR3 loop reads CASSQWGDEQYF. The CDR3 nucleotides read TGTGCCAGCAGCCAATGGGGGGACGAGCAGTACTTC. Using reference TRBV14 and TRBJ2-7 for the parts outside the CDR3, the full variable domain is EAGVTQFPSHSVIEKGQTVTLRCDPISGHDNLYWYRRVMGKEIKFLLHFVKESKQDESGMPNNRFLAERTGGTYSTLKVQPAELEDSGVYFCASSQWGDEQYFGPGTRLTVT.

As for this clone: Other DNA sequences in the sample encode the same CDR3. J is TRBJ1-5 and V is TRBV19; D may be TRBD1 (5 bases). The germline V and J ends were trimmed by 6 bases and 1 base, with 10 bases remaining between them. Germline V gene data show CDR1 as LNHDA and CDR2 as SQIVND (reference sequence). CDR3 size: 14 residues. The CDR3 loop reads CASSVRDSNQPQHF. DNA of the CDR3: TGTGCCAGTAGCGTCCGGGACAGCAATCAGCCCCAGCATTTT. The variable domain in full, with the rest retrieved from reference TRBV19 and TRBJ1-5, is DGGITQSPKYLFRKEGQNVTLSCEQNLNHDAMYWYRQDPGQGLRLIYYSQIVNDFQKGDIAEGYSVSREKKESFPLTVTSAQKNPTAFYLCASSVRDSNQPQHFGDGTRLSIL.

The chain couples TRBV4-1 to TRBJ1-6, with TRBD1 identical over 8 bases. Germline V lookup: CDR1 MGHRA, CDR2 YSYEKL. Trimming removed 1 base from V and 12 bases from J; junction bases left unmatched: 11. The CDR3 is made up of 16 amino acids. In DNA, the CDR3 is TGCGCCAGCAGCCAAGTTGGACAGGGTTTATCCAGACCCCTCCACTTT. Encoded protein: CASSQVGQGLSRPLHF.

The chain links TRBV19 to TRBJ2-1; 8 bases align to TRBD2. The CDR3 is made up of 16 amino acids. The germline V gene has CDR1 LNHDA and CDR2 SQIVND (reference sequence). The junction had 11 bases not matched to a gene; V was cut back by 6 bases and J by 4 bases. The CDR3, as DNA: TGTGCCAGTAGCCCGGGACTAGAAGGGTTATACAATGAGCAGTTCTTC. Its protein product is CASSPGLEGLYNEQFF.

The V call is TRBV19, the J call TRBJ1-4, with 9 bases aligning to TRBD1. Unmatched junction bases numbered 7, after V lost 0 bases and J lost 8 bases. This CDR3 is 16 amino acids long. The germline gives CDR1 LNHDA, CDR2 SQIVND (reference sequence). The CDR3 coding sequence is TGTGCCAGTAGTATAGACATACAGGGGGCAGCGGAAAAACTGTTTTTT. Translation: CASSIDIQGAAEKLFF.

The V gene is TRBV15, the J gene TRBJ1-4; D is uncertain. This CDR3 is built from 13 residues. V was clipped by 8 bases and J by 4 bases, with 11 bases between them. Per germline, CDR1 LNHNV and CDR2 YYDKDF (reference sequence). CDR3 residues: CATSGPSNEKLFF. For the CDR3, the DNA is TGTGCCACCTCCGGCCCCAGTAATGAAAAACTGTTTTTT. Full variable domain (rest looked up from reference TRBV15 and TRBJ1-4): DAMVIQNPRYQVTQFGKPVTLSCSQTLNHNVMYWYQQKSSQAPKLLFHYYDKDFNNEADTPDNFQSRRPNTSFCFLDIRSPGLGDTAMYLCATSGPSNEKLFFGSGTQLSVL.

This clone was recorded once. The rearrangement joins TRBV28 to TRBJ1-6; a possible D gene is TRBD1 (6 bases). Trimming left V 3 bases short and J 10 bases short, with 13 bases between. Germline lookup yields CDR1 MDHEN and CDR2 SYDVKM. The CDR3 sequence is 14 residues long. This chain's CDR3 is CASSFRGSGSPLHF. The CDR3 coding sequence is TGTGCCAGCAGTTTCAGGGGATCAGGATCACCCCTCCACTTT.

V and J are TRBV7-2 and TRBJ2-1, with D perhaps matching TRBD2 (6 bases). This CDR3 region has 15 residues. Between the trimmed V and J ends, which lost 1 base and 4 bases, there was a span of 11 bases. CDR1 and CDR2 from the germline V gene are SGHTA and FQGNSA. CDR3 residues: CASSLGGLGYNEQFF. The CDR3 region has the DNA TGTGCCAGCAGCTTAGGGGGACTGGGATACAATGAGCAGTTCTTC. The full variable domain, rest sourced from reference TRBV7-2 and TRBJ2-1, is GAGVSQSPSNKVTEKGKDVELRCDPISGHTALYWYRQSLGQGLEFLIYFQGNSAPDKSGLPSDRFSAERTGGSVSTLTIQRTQQEDSAVYLCASSLGGLGYNEQFFGPGTRLTVL.

J is TRBJ1-6 and V is TRBV30, with D hard to call. V was trimmed by 4 bases and J by 0 bases, leaving 4 bases between them. The CDR3 sequence is 13 residues long. Germline CDR1 GTSNPN, CDR2 SVGIG (reference sequence). CDR3 amino acids: CAWTSSYNSPLHF. The CDR3 DNA is TGTGCCTGGACGAGCTCCTATAATTCACCCCTCCACTTT.

In nucleotides, the CDR3 is TGCAGTGCTACGGGACTAGCGGAGCAGTACTTC. It translates to CSATGLAEQYF. The chain combines TRBV20-1 with TRBJ2-7; 10 nucleotides align to TRBD2. This CDR3 has 11 amino acids. V lost 4 bases, J lost 7 bases, and 1 base stayed unmatched. The germline CDR1 and CDR2 sequences are DFQATT and SNEGSKA (reference sequence).

V is TRBV5-4 and J is TRBJ1-1, with no clear D. The germline V gene encodes CDR1 SGHNT and CDR2 YYREEE (reference sequence). The CDR3 totals 14 residues. V was trimmed by 3 bases and J by 1 base, leaving 10 bases between them. The CDR3 is CASSSIDKNTEAFF. The CDR3 coding sequence is TGTGCCAGCAGCTCGATTGACAAGAACACTGAAGCTTTCTTT.

The genes are TRBV6-5 and TRBJ1-2; D is unclear. Germline-derived CDR1 and CDR2 are MNHEY and SVGAGI. Trimming stripped 9 bases from V and 4 bases from J, with 18 bases between. The CDR3 sequence is 14 residues long. Here the CDR3 DNA reads TGTGCCAGTAAAACAGCCACCTTAAGCTATGGCTACACCTTC. Translation gives CASKTATLSYGYTF.

This chain links TRBV19 with TRBJ1-5; D gene uncertain. The CDR3 is made up of 15 amino acids. Germline CDR1 LNHDA, CDR2 SQIVND (reference sequence). V was shortened by 3 bases and J by 2 bases, with 11 bases between the two germline ends. The CDR3 DNA sequence: TGTGCCAGTAGTATGAAAGGTGATGGCAATCAGCCCCAGCATTTT. Its protein is CASSMKGDGNQPQHF.

The chain has TRBV27 and TRBJ2-7; D is uncertain. Trimming shortened V by 2 bases and J by 3 bases, and 11 bases separated the two germline ends. Germline V lookup: CDR1 MNHEY, CDR2 SMNVEV (reference sequence). The CDR3 has 14 amino acids. The CDR3 protein is CASSLASRDYEQYF. CDR3 DNA sequence: TGTGCCAGCAGTTTAGCCAGTAGAGACTACGAGCAGTACTTC.

J is TRBJ1-1 and V is TRBV27, with 9 bases fitting TRBD1. V dropped 5 bases and J dropped 3; count of bases not matched to a gene: 7. The CDR3 spans 15 residues. The germline gives CDR1 MNHEY, CDR2 SMNVEV (reference sequence). CDR3 loop: CASSLTGGPYTEAFF. In DNA, the CDR3 is TGTGCCAGCAGTCTTACAGGGGGCCCATACACTGAAGCTTTCTTT.

The V and J genes are TRBV4-2 and TRBJ1-1; weak D call: TRBD1 (6 bases). The V end lost 0 bases, the J end lost 11 bases, and 13 bases lay between the germline ends. The CDR3 has 13 residues. Germline CDR1 and CDR2: LGHNA and YNFKEQ. The CDR3 sequence is CASSQDHAGVAFF. CDR3 in DNA: TGTGCCAGCAGCCAAGATCACGCAGGGGTGGCTTTCTTT.

The J gene is TRBJ2-3, the V gene TRBV12-5; TRBD2 aligns across 8 bases. The germline V gene encodes CDR1 LGHNT and CDR2 FRNRAP. The CDR3 sequence is 19 residues long. The junction had 17 bases not matched to a gene; V was cut back by 4 bases and J by 2 bases. The DNA of the CDR3 is TGTGCTAGTGGTTCCGCCACTATGCGGGGGGAATACAACACAGATACGCAGTATTTT. Translated, it gives CASGSATMRGEYNTDTQYF.

The V gene is TRBV7-9, the J gene TRBJ1-4; a weak D match, TRBD1 (5 bases). Germline V gene sequence: CDR1 SEHNR, CDR2 FQNEAQ (reference sequence). The V and J ends lost 7 bases and 3 bases respectively, with 9 bases between them. The CDR3 consists of 13 residues. The CDR3: CASIRGSNEKLFF. The CDR3 nucleotides read TGTGCCAGCATACGGGGGTCTAATGAAAAACTGTTTTTT.

J is TRBJ2-2 and V is TRBV5-1; D gene ambiguous. Germline CDR1 is SGHRS and CDR2 is YFSETQ. V was trimmed by 10 bases and J by 3 bases, leaving 16 bases between them. The CDR3 covers 14 residues. CDR3 bases: TGCGCCTCACGGAAACAGACTGACACCGGGGAGCTGTTTTTT. As protein: CASRKQTDTGELFF.

This rearrangement joins TRBV3-1 (or the pseudogene TRBV3-2) to TRBJ2-1; possibly TRBD2 for D (6 bases). Germline V CDR1 and CDR2: LGHDT, YNNKEL (reference sequence). Trimming pared 0 bases from V and 6 bases from J, leaving 12 bases between. The CDR3 is made up of 15 amino acids. CDR3 amino acids: CASSQDLGLFNEQFF. In nucleotides, the CDR3 is TGTGCCAGCAGCCAAGATCTGGGACTCTTCAATGAGCAGTTCTTC.